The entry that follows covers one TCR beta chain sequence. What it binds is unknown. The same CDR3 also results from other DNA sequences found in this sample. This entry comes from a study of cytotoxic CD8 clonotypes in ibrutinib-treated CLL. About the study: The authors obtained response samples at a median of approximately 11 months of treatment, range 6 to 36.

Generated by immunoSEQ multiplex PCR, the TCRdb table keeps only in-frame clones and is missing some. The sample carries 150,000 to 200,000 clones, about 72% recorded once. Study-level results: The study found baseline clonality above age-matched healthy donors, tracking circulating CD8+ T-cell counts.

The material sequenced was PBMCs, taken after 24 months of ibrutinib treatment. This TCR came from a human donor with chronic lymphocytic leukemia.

CDR3 sequence: CASSLGLASSYEQYF. The CDR3 nucleotides read TGCGCCAGCAGCTTGGGGCTAGCGTCCTCCTACGAGCAGTACTTC. The rearrangement uses TRBV5-1 and TRBJ2-7, with D maybe TRBD2 (6 bases). Trimming took 0 bases from V and 0 from J, leaving 10 bases between them. CDR3 length: 15 residues. CDR1 and CDR2 from the germline V gene are SGHRS and YFSETQ.